Following are 10 T cell receptor beta chains from one sample sequenced in a study of shared clonotypes between healthy human individuals. Method: immunoSEQ multiplex PCR; TCRdb's copy keeps in-frame clones and lacks some. The repertoire holds 2 million to 2.5 million clones, with more than 85% as singletons. Sequencing was carried out using naive CD4+ T cells from PBMCs. Subset noted: CD45RA+ positively selected. These receptors originate from a man younger than 35 in good health. Some clones in this sample may be carry-over from other donors' samples.

The rearrangement uses TRBV5-6 and TRBJ2-2; D is possibly TRBD1 (6 bases). V was pared by 4 bases and J by 2 bases, with 12 bases between. CDR3 size: 15 residues. The germline V gene has CDR1 SGHDT and CDR2 YYEEEE. The CDR3 nucleotides are TGTGCCAGCAGCCCCCGGGACACAAACACCGGGGAGCTGTTTTTT. This encodes CASSPRDTNTGELFF.

Remarks on this clone: This CDR3 is also generated by other DNA sequences in the sample. The chain combines TRBV6-1 with TRBJ2-5, with D hard to call. This CDR3 has 14 amino acids. V lost 4 bases and J lost 2, with 11 bases in between. CDR1 and CDR2 (germline): MNHNS, SASEGT. CDR3 region: CASSGGRNQETQYF. CDR3 nucleotides: TGTGCCAGCAGTGGAGGCAGAAATCAAGAGACCCAGTACTTC.

V and J are TRBV11-2 and TRBJ1-1; D gene unclear. V was clipped by 6 bases and J by 0 bases, with 8 bases between them. The CDR3 covers 13 residues. Looked up from germline, CDR1 is SGHAT and CDR2 is FQNNGV. The CDR3 spells CASSSNLNTEAFF. The DNA of the CDR3 is TGTGCCAGCAGTTCAAATTTGAACACTGAAGCTTTCTTT.

A remark on this clone: The same CDR3 arises from other DNA sequences in this sample as well. The J gene is TRBJ2-7, the V gene TRBV5-1, with D possibly matching TRBD2 (6 bases). CDR1 SGHRS and CDR2 YFSETQ come from the germline V gene. V lost 3 bases and J lost 2, with 12 bases in between. There are 14 residues in the CDR3. The CDR3 bases are TGCGCCAGCAGCTGGGGAGGCCGAGCCTACGAGCAGTACTTC. Translating gives CASSWGGRAYEQYF.

This clone was picked up one time. The chain recombines TRBV15 with TRBJ2-2; tentatively, D is TRBD1 (6 bases). CDR1 LNHNV and CDR2 YYDKDF come from the germline V gene (reference sequence). The CDR3 is 15 residues long. Between the trimmed V and J ends, which lost 1 base and 6 bases, there was a span of 12 bases. CDR3 region: CATSRVQGTAGELFF. The CDR3 DNA reads TGTGCCACCAGCAGAGTCCAGGGGACCGCCGGGGAGCTGTTTTTT.

V usage is TRBV4-2 and J usage is TRBJ2-5; possible D gene TRBD2, 6 bases. The CDR3 is 16 residues long. With 1 base removed from V and 4 bases from J, the gap between germline ends came to 16 bases. Germline V gene data show CDR1 as LGHNA and CDR2 as YNFKEQ. The CDR3 nucleotides read TGTGCCAGCAGCCAAGTGGACGGCGGGGCGGGAGAGACCCAGTACTTC. Amino acid sequence: CASSQVDGGAGETQYF.

The V and J genes are TRBV7-9 and TRBJ2-1, with a possible D match to TRBD1 (6 bases). The CDR3 has 18 residues. Germline values: CDR1 SEHNR, CDR2 FQNEAQ (reference sequence). V was cut by 1 base and J by 7 bases, with 23 bases left in between. CDR3 loop: CASSLDLGLGRGGNEQFF. CDR3 DNA sequence: TGTGCCAGCAGCTTAGATCTCGGTCTGGGCAGGGGCGGGAATGAGCAGTTCTTC.

CDR3: CASSQGALAGITTDTQYF. The CDR3 DNA reads TGCGCCAGCAGCCAAGGGGCGCTAGCGGGTATTACCACAGATACGCAGTATTTT. The chain recombines TRBV4-3 with TRBJ2-3, with TRBD2 matching 8 bases. The length of the CDR3 is 18 residues. V was clipped by 1 base and J by 2 bases; unmatched bases: 11. Germline CDR1 reads LGHNA; CDR2 reads YSLEER.

The sample holds one count of this clone. This chain links TRBV29-1 with TRBJ2-3, with D perhaps TRBD2 (6 bases). Per germline, CDR1 SQVTM and CDR2 ANQGSEA. V shed 8 bases and J shed 0 bases, with 12 bases lying between them. The CDR3 extends over 13 amino acids. CDR3 loop: CSCAGRSTDTQYF. In DNA form, the CDR3 reads TGCAGCTGCGCGGGGCGCAGCACAGATACGCAGTATTTT.

This chain connects TRBV7-2 to TRBJ2-2; 8 nucleotides align to TRBD1. The CDR3 runs 16 residues. V shed 1 base and J 5 bases; nucleotides not matched to a gene: 6. Germline lookup yields CDR1 SGHTA and CDR2 FQGNSA. CDR3 nucleotides: TGTGCCAGCAGCTTAGTGGCAGGGGGCGGGACCGGGGAGCTGTTTTTT. Protein product: CASSLVAGGGTGELFF.